The entry below gives a single T cell receptor (beta chain) sequence along with its context. Its antigen is not yet known. Base qualities are not at hand, and no much larger clone is one base apart. Library preparation was by the immunoSEQ multiplex PCR assay. A mixture of 60 forward primers for TCR Vbeta segments and 13 reverse primers for TCR Jbeta segments was used in the multiplex PCR. Amplification of the CDR3 region of rearranged TCR beta genes was performed with a multiplex PCR assay on genomic DNA. The Illumina HiSeq System was used to sequence the amplified TCR beta libraries as 87-base-pair reads. From the authors' description of their analysis: A later analysis counted about 80 million unique TCR beta chains across the 600 to 850 repertoires, and roughly 9.9 million of these chains were shared by at least two donors. Raw reads were error-corrected and collapsed into unique sequences with a nearest-neighbor algorithm that merged closely related sequences to remove PCR and sequencing errors. To assign V, D and J gene segments, CDR3 sequences were aligned to IMGT reference sequences. For a sequence to be retained, at least a six-nucleotide match to both a V gene segment and a J gene segment was required. A rearrangement was called productive if the CDR3 had no stop codons and remained in frame with V and J, and every other rearrangement was called non-productive. Following IMGT convention, CDR3 was defined as the stretch from the second conserved V-encoded cysteine up to the conserved J-encoded phenylalanine. The earlier analysis of 450 to 750 of the donors excluded any sequence lacking an unambiguous match to a single V gene segment. An earlier analysis of fewer than 750 of the donors classified V segments as functional when productive rearrangements were above 56.7% and as segregating when the standard deviation between donors was above 5%. To diagnose cytomegalovirus status from the catalog of TCR beta chain sequences, a statistical classification framework was built. In a later analysis, TCR nucleotide sequences were compared against IMGT/GENE-DB human TR gene sequences so that V and J genes could be assigned. The TCRdist pipeline was used in a later analysis to assign CDR3 sequences and most-parsimonious VDJ recombination scenarios. A later analysis defined each TCR beta chain by its CDR3 amino acid sequence plus V-gene family, and excluded reads lacking a unique V-gene family. In a later analysis, several hundred highly shared, low-generation-probability nucleotide sequences were removed to address suspected cross-contamination and a sequencing artifact. In a later analysis, a clonal expansion index for each public chain was calculated from normalized within-repertoire ranks of inferred template counts. A later analysis computed generation probabilities with a VDJ recombination model fitted to out-of-frame rearrangements, and checked the results against IGoR. In a later analysis, TCR-TCR, TCR-HLA and TCR-CMV co-occurrence was scored with hypergeometric tests, and a repertoire-size bias correction was applied to TCR pairs. To estimate false discovery rates, a later analysis permuted the HLA or CMV assignments 20 times. In a later analysis, co-occurring TCRs were grouped with DBSCAN, and TCRdist sequence similarity was added when clustering was performed within HLA-allele-positive subsets. Repertoires with fewer than 30,000 or more than 120,000 public chains were left out of co-occurrence clustering, as were a handful of repertoires with anomalous nucleotide sharing. The table comes from immuneACCESS by way of TCRdb, which keeps in-frame sequences with V and J called. Part of the clones is missing from these tables; in studies checked, under half for an unresolved V gene and the rest for unknown reasons. That table gives V, J and clone size, and the DNA gave D and trimming. In this sample the table shows approximately 170,000 clones, over 65% of which occur a single time. Clones ranked in the top ten supply about 0.8% of the sample.

The CDR3 starts with the cysteine, ends with the phenylalanine, and has 16 residues. Of all the DNA, just the CDR3 is kept, 48 bases in frame from base 1. CDR1 and CDR2 (MDHEN, SYDVKM) derive from the germline V gene. Ends trimmed: V by 2 bases, J by 7 bases; bases unmatched to a gene: 11. The cohort consisted of 650 to 850 healthy bone marrow donors. All cohort members were sampled while nominally healthy, although unrecorded immune exposures were likely present. The donor was CMV seronegative and belonged to the group of roughly 330 seronegative cohort members. A peripheral blood sample was collected from each donor, and TCR beta sequencing was performed on peripheral blood mononuclear cells. The Qiagen DNeasy Blood Extraction Kit was used to extract genomic DNA from the blood cell samples. The sample originates from a study of cytomegalovirus exposure and HLA in healthy donors (dated by TCRdb to about 2017). Turning to the overall study: An earlier analysis of several hundred of the donors reported about 250 Gb of sequence data and more than 90 million unique TCR beta sequences from about 179 million T cells. Approximately 330 gigabases of sequencing data and around 90 million unique TCR sequences made up an early release that covered several hundred HLA-typed donors. Of the roughly 400 genotyped donors, less than 85% were placed in the genetic ancestry cluster associated with self-reported Caucasian donors. The study was designed to test whether signatures of past pathogen exposure could be identified by cataloging public T cell receptors. The study used immunosequencing to profile the T cell repertoires of hundreds of subjects and linked those repertoires to cytomegalovirus serostatus. In addition to the first cohort of roughly 670 subjects, a separate validation cohort of 130 or so different subjects was used. The study combined high-throughput TCR immunosequencing, statistical association of individual TCRs with disease status, and machine learning to predict cytomegalovirus infection status. In a later analysis, previously published TCR beta repertoires from roughly 710 donors were re-analyzed and high-resolution HLA genotyping was added so that TCR occurrence patterns could be studied. Rather than drawing on any new phenotypic data, the later analysis identified candidate immune exposures from TCR beta sequences and the way those sequences occurred across donors. An earlier analysis of fewer than 750 of the donors used high-throughput TCR beta sequencing to judge whether each TCR beta V gene segment behaved as functional or pseudogenic. Donor age, sex, ethnicity and CMV serostatus were compiled together with the repertoire data. A later genetic analysis used genome-wide SNP genotypes for about three fifths of the 666 donors, treating that subset as a discovery cohort. All discovery cohort repertoires had been generated using a single sequencing platform. HLA typing included class I and class II loci at four-digit resolution. Typing coverage differed by locus: A, B, C, DRB1 and DQB1 were typed in roughly 620-630 donors, DQA1 in 500 to 550, DPA1 in around 610, and DPB1 in just under 490. About five DR-DQ haplotypes were treated as single units for association and clustering because of strong linkage in the cohort. Across some 400 genotyped donors of the cohort, an average of about 240,000 unique TCR beta nucleotide sequences per donor were sequenced, and roughly 17% of those sequences were non-productive. What the study reported, not specific to this receptor: In a later analysis, several top co-occurrence clusters were reported to appear linked to parvovirus B19, influenza, CMV and Epstein-Barr virus. Roughly uniform sequencing depth across donors was assumed in presence/absence analyses, although this assumption may not hold. Linkage disequilibrium might explain the correlated functional status among segregating V segments, but an unknown experimental factor could not be ruled out. A further reported finding was that TCR beta sequences accurately predicted the HLA-A and HLA-B alleles for most subjects in the first cohort. Immune exposure information for the cohort was limited to CMV serostatus. A cluster of highly shared sequence variants was judged likely to be a technical artifact of the sequencing pipeline. Because HLA typing was unavailable for some donors at each locus, only the typed subset was used in association tests. Specific HLA alleles were associated with 15,000 to 20,000 TCR beta sequences at a false discovery rate of 0.05 in a later analysis. Some IMGT-functional V segments, including TRBV6-2 and TRBV6-3, could not be distinguished by the 87-base-pair reads and were therefore excluded. Because counts were too low, more than 15 rarely observed V segments, including chromosome 9 orphons, were left out of the earlier analysis of over 550 of the donors. In vitro tests confirmed that a few of the cytomegalovirus-associated TCR beta chains recognize cytomegalovirus antigens. A later genetic analysis associated a missense DCLRE1C variant with V-gene and J-gene trimming of TCR beta chains, and an independent cohort replicated the association. The cohort was sequenced for TCR beta chains only, and without alpha or paired-chain data the features that could be detected were limited. The study listed 164 TCR beta chains as associated with cytomegalovirus. In an earlier analysis of approximately 590 of the donors, most TCR beta V segments were observed in productive rearrangements about 90% or about 30% of the time, broadly matching IMGT annotations. According to a later analysis, most CMV-associated TCR beta chains appeared to be HLA-restricted, and the HLA associations seemed to be driven largely by CMV exposure. In both the original and validation cohorts, the classifier was reported to diagnose cytomegalovirus status with high specificity and sensitivity. A later analysis found that HLA-associated TCR beta chains were more clonally expanded and had lower generation probabilities than equally common non-associated chains. Assigning TCR associations to individual alleles was difficult when HLA alleles, especially DR and DQ, strongly co-occurred. Most TCR sequences were observed very rarely across donors, whereas some public TCRs were present in many individuals. In a later analysis, the rate of TCR association differed among HLA loci, with DRB1 alleles having the most associated TCRs and HLA-C alleles having the fewest. A later genetic analysis reported fewer N-insertions in productive TCRs among donors in an Asian-associated ancestry cluster than the roughly 700-donor mean. According to the authors, the approach could potentially be generalized to other disease states and immunological phenotypes.

The sample taken for sequencing was PBMCs. The source is a female donor in good health and CMV-seronegative. The sequence joins TRBV28 to TRBJ1-2; TRBD1 matches 9 bases in the middle. The CDR3 protein is CASSLRLRDRVAGYTF. The DNA sequence is as follows: TGTGCCAGCAGTTTACGGCTCCGGGACAGGGTAGCTGGCTACACCTTC.